Presented here are 7 T cell receptor beta chains from one specimen sequenced in a study of blood T cell repertoires in COVID-19. Method: immunoSEQ multiplex PCR; TCRdb's copy keeps in-frame clones and lacks some. This table holds some 250,000 clones, 70% to 90% found once. The sample comprised peripheral blood. The receptors here all came from a woman in her thirties with acute or convalescent COVID-19.

A single count supports this clone. J is TRBJ2-3 and V is TRBV3-1 (or the pseudogene TRBV3-2); the match to TRBD2 covers 9 bases. The CDR3 is 17 residues long. V trimming: 1 base; J trimming: 0 bases; junction bases outside the gene matches: 5. Germline CDR1 reads LGHDT; CDR2 reads YNNKEL (reference sequence). This CDR3 reads CASSQGLAGLSTDTQYF. CDR3 coding DNA: TGTGCCAGCAGCCAAGGCCTAGCGGGACTTAGCACAGATACGCAGTATTTT.

This chain connects TRBV19 to TRBJ2-2; 7 bases align to TRBD1. Trimming at V came to 7 bases and at J to 3 bases, leaving 8 bases not matched to a gene. This CDR3 has 15 amino acids. Germline CDR1 LNHDA, CDR2 SQIVND (reference sequence). The CDR3 DNA is TGTGCCAGTAAAAATCCAGGGGGTGACACCGGGGAGCTGTTTTTT. This codes for CASKNPGGDTGELFF. The full variable domain, with the rest looked up from reference TRBV19 and TRBJ2-2, is DGGITQSPKYLFRKEGQNVTLSCEQNLNHDAMYWYRQDPGQGLRLIYYSQIVNDFQKGDIAEGYSVSREKKESFPLTVTSAQKNPTAFYLCASKNPGGDTGELFFGEGSRLTVL.

The table lists this clone with a count of one. The genes are TRBV5-1 and TRBJ2-6, with 8 bases that match TRBD1. This CDR3 region has 15 residues. V dropped 5 bases and J dropped 4; count of bases not matched to a gene: 5. Germline V gene sequence: CDR1 SGHRS, CDR2 YFSETQ. CDR3 region: CASRTTGVGANVLTF. The CDR3 bases are TGCGCCAGCAGGACGACAGGGGTCGGGGCCAACGTCCTGACTTTC.

The V call is TRBV5-1, the J call TRBJ1-6; 7 nucleotides agree with TRBD1. The V gene's germline CDR1 is SGHRS and CDR2 YFSETQ. There are 16 residues in the CDR3. With V trimmed by 4 bases and J by 0 bases, 4 bases remained unmatched. The DNA of the CDR3 is TGCGCCAGCAGCCCGACAGGGAGCTCCTATAATTCACCCCTCCACTTT. This sequence encodes CASSPTGSSYNSPLHF. Combining the CDR3 with reference TRBV5-1 and TRBJ1-6 gives the whole variable domain KAGVTQTPRYLIKTRGQQVTLSCSPISGHRSVSWYQQTPGQGLQFLFEYFSETQRNKGNFPGRFSGRQFSNSRSEMNVSTLELGDSALYLCASSPTGSSYNSPLHFGNGTRLTVT.

The chain uses TRBV9 and TRBJ2-3; TRBD2 aligns across 15 bases. The CDR3 is made up of 17 amino acids. Germline values: CDR1 SGDLS, CDR2 YYNGEE. The V and J ends lost 1 base and 3 bases, in that order; junction bases with no gene match: 3. CDR3 amino acids: CASSVPGTSGRTDTQYF. For the CDR3, the DNA is TGTGCCAGCAGCGTACCCGGGACTAGCGGGAGGACAGATACGCAGTATTTT.

The DNA of the CDR3 is TGTGCCAGCAGTTTTCCAGTCACTGGGGCCAACGTCCTGACTTTC. As protein: CASSFPVTGANVLTF. V gene TRBV6-2 or TRBV6-3 combines with J gene TRBJ2-6; D is unresolved. Trimming left V 4 bases short and J 2 bases short, with 9 bases between. The CDR3 sequence is 15 residues long. Germline V gene data show CDR1 as MNHEY and CDR2 as SVGEGT.

This chain uses TRBV6-5 with TRBJ2-7, with TRBD1 matching 7 bases. This CDR3 comprises 14 residues. V lost 0 bases to trimming and J lost 3 bases; unmatched junction nucleotides: 2. The germline V gene has CDR1 MNHEY and CDR2 SVGAGI. For the CDR3, the DNA is TGTGCCAGCAGTTACTCAGGGGGCGGCTACGAGCAGTACTTC. Protein product: CASSYSGGGYEQYF.